These T cell receptor beta chains were read from a single sample in a study of radiotherapy plus CTLA-4 blockade in lung cancer. Assay used: immunoSEQ multiplex PCR; TCRdb lists only in-frame clones, some missing. The sample lists 70,000 to 90,000 clones, around 81% occurring once. The sample was peripheral blood, taken from a patient treated with radiotherapy plus ipilimumab. These receptors all come from a human donor with non-small cell lung cancer whose response to radiotherapy plus ipilimumab could not be evaluated. Some clones in this sample may be carry-over from other donors' samples. CDR3s include the opening cysteine and the closing phenylalanine or tryptophan. A D gene is named only where the DNA matches it firmly. Expanded clones are given a class, and other clones once, few, many or no size at all.

TRBD2,TRBJ2-1,TRBV4-3,-,TGCGCCAGCAGCCAAGATTTAAATAGCGGGGCCTACAATGAGCAGTTCTTC,CASSQDLNSGAYNEQFF
-,TRBJ2-1,TRBV19,few,TGTGCCAGTAGGGCTAGCTCCTACAATGAGCAGTTCTTC,CASRASSYNEQFF
-,TRBJ1-6,TRBV9,-,TGTGCCAGCAGCGGGGAGAATTCACCCCTCCACTTT,CASSGENSPLHF
-,TRBJ2-1,TRBV20-1,-,TGCAGTGCTAGTAATACGCGGGAGCAGTTCTTC,CSASNTREQFF
TRBD1,TRBJ1-2,TRBV2,-,TGTGCCAGCAGGGTGGGACAGGGACCCTATGGCTACACCTTC,CASRVGQGPYGYTF
TRBD1,TRBJ2-5,TRBV6-6,few,TGTGCCAGCACCCACGGGGGGACAGGGCGAGAGACCCAGTACTTC,CASTHGGTGRETQYF
-,TRBJ1-1,TRBV4-1,-,TGCGCCAGCAGTAAACTACTGAACACTGAAGCTTTCTTT,CASSKLLNTEAFF
TRBD1,TRBJ2-5,TRBV4-1,-,TGCGCCAGCAGCCTCAGGACAGGGGGAGAGACCCAGTACTTC,CASSLRTGGETQYF
TRBD1,TRBJ2-6,TRBV30,once,TGTGCCTGCCGCCACGGTGCCGGAACAGGGGGAACTGGGGCCAACGTCCTGACTTTC,CACRHGAGTGGTGANVLTF
TRBD2,TRBJ2-5,TRBV4-1,-,TGCGCCAGCAGCCAGTCCCTAGCGGGAGGTGGAGAGACCCAGTACTTC,CASSQSLAGGGETQYF
-,TRBJ2-7,TRBV7-2,-,TGTGCCAGCAGCTTAGTAAGCCAACCCTACGAGCAGTACTTC,CASSLVSQPYEQYF
TRBD1,TRBJ2-3,TRBV5-1,few,TGCGCCAGCAGTTACATCCGGGACAGTAGCACAGATACGCAGTATTTT,CASSYIRDSSTDTQYF
TRBD1,TRBJ1-6,TRBV9,once,TGTGCCAGCAGCGTGGGACAGGGGGATTCACCCCTCCACTTT,CASSVGQGDSPLHF
-,TRBJ1-2,TRBV29-1,-,TGCAGCATGTGGGGGGACGCTAACTATGGCTACACCTTC,CSMWGDANYGYTF
-,TRBJ1-4,TRBV5-1,-,TGCGCCAGCAGCTTTCGTTCGACAGATAATGAAAAACTGTTTTTT,CASSFRSTDNEKLFF
TRBD2,TRBJ2-1,TRBV7-3,-,TGTGCCAGCAGCTCTGGACTAGCGGGGGCCGCTTACAATGAGCAGTTCTTC,CASSSGLAGAAYNEQFF
-,TRBJ2-7,TRBV27,-,TGTGCCAGCAGTTTGAGGGGGACCTACGAGCAGTACTTC,CASSLRGTYEQYF
-,TRBJ1-1,TRBV29-1,-,TGCAGCGCCGGACAGCAGGGGAACACTGAAGCTTTCTTT,CSAGQQGNTEAFF
-,TRBJ1-2,TRBV28,-,TGTGCCAGCAGTTTAAGAGAAGATGGCTACACCTTC,CASSLREDGYTF
TRBD2,TRBJ2-5,TRBV2,-,TGTGCCAGCAGTGAAGCCCCCTCCGGGACTAGCCGGGGGTACTTC,CASSEAPSGTSRGYF
TRBD2,TRBJ2-5,TRBV11-2,-,TGTGCCAGCAGCTTGGGACTAGCGGAGACCCAGTACTTC,CASSLGLAETQYF
-,TRBJ1-3,TRBV2,-,TGTGCCAGCAGTGAAGCGCCTGGGAGGGCAGCTGGAAACACCATATATTTT,CASSEAPGRAAGNTIYF
TRBD1,TRBJ2-5,TRBV5-1,-,TGCGCCAGCAGCTCGGGACAGGGGGGCCAAGAGACCCAGTACTTC,CASSSGQGGQETQYF
TRBD1,TRBJ1-1,TRBV5-4,-,TGTGCCAGCAGCCGGGGACAGGGGAACACTGAAGCTTTCTTT,CASSRGQGNTEAFF
TRBD1,TRBJ1-2,TRBV5-5,-,TGTGCCAGCACCTCTTATGAGAGGCGGGAACAGGGGAGCTATGGCTACACCTTC,CASTSYERREQGSYGYTF